The rows below give T cell receptor beta chains drawn from one sample of a study of TIL therapy for anti-PD-1-resistant metastatic lung cancer. The method was immunoSEQ multiplex PCR; TCRdb's version includes in-frame clones alone and lacks a portion of them. This sample has approximately 87,000 clones, with 50% to 70% found just once. Material: tumor tissue, obtained at baseline. Receptors were obtained from a person aged 25-85 years with non-small cell lung cancer. CDR3s include the opening cysteine and the closing phenylalanine or tryptophan. A D gene is named only where the DNA matches it firmly. Size is omitted from some rows. Given values are once, few, many or a class for expanded clones.

size,V,J,D,CDR3,DNA
NA,TRBV9,TRBJ2-3,NA,CASSIGRVTDTQYF,TGTGCCAGCAGTATCGGACGAGTAACAGATACGCAGTATTTT
NA,TRBV9,TRBJ2-7,NA,CASSVGDGAYEQYF,TGTGCCAGCAGCGTAGGCGACGGGGCCTACGAGCAGTACTTC
NA,TRBV6-5,TRBJ1-4,TRBD1,CASSIQGAREKLFF,TGTGCCAGCAGTATACAGGGGGCGCGAGAAAAACTGTTTTTT
NA,TRBV27,TRBJ2-6,NA,CASSLTRAGANVLTF,TGTGCCAGCAGTCTAACCAGGGCTGGGGCCAACGTCCTGACTTTC
NA,TRBV5-1,TRBJ1-4,TRBD1,CASSLLGTGSEKLFF,TGCGCCAGCAGCTTGTTGGGGACAGGGAGTGAAAAACTGTTTTTT
NA,TRBV5-1,TRBJ2-7,TRBD2,CASSSWTSVYEQYF,TGCGCCAGCAGCTCCTGGACTAGCGTATACGAGCAGTACTTC
many,TRBV9,TRBJ2-5,TRBD2,CASSVESGLAGGRMETQYF,TGTGCCAGCAGCGTAGAGTCGGGACTAGCGGGGGGGCGGATGGAGACCCAGTACTTC
NA,TRBV4-2,TRBJ2-1,TRBD2,CASSQETSGGNEQFF,TGTGCCAGCAGCCAAGAAACTAGCGGGGGGAATGAGCAGTTCTTC
NA,TRBV18,TRBJ1-3,NA,CASSTRTRSSGNTIYF,TGTGCCAGCTCAACCCGGACCCGTAGCTCTGGAAACACCATATATTTT
NA,TRBV7-3,TRBJ2-1,NA,CASSQQGSSYNEQFF,TGTGCCAGCAGCCAACAGGGTAGCTCCTACAATGAGCAGTTCTTC
NA,TRBV7-6,TRBJ1-3,TRBD1,CASSPRTGRSGNTIYF,TGTGCCAGCAGCCCCAGGACAGGCAGATCTGGAAACACCATATATTTT
NA,TRBV24-1,TRBJ2-5,NA,CATSDARGEETQYF,TGTGCCACCAGTGATGCCCGGGGAGAAGAGACCCAGTACTTC